Below are 22 T cell receptor beta chains sequenced from a single sample in a study of T cell changes during pregnancy in multiple sclerosis. Using immunoSEQ multiplex PCR, the repertoire was profiled, and TCRdb retains in-frame clones only, with some absent. The top ten hold about 3.4% of the sample, which has 95,000 to 100,000 clones, about 90% seen once. Source: peripheral blood, taken in the second trimester of pregnancy. These receptors came from a female donor with multiple sclerosis, enrolled in a pregnancy study.

This chain links TRBV11-2 with TRBJ2-5, with D possibly matching TRBD1 (5 bases). The CDR3 contains 15 residues. The V end was cut by 5 bases, the J end by 3 bases, with 16 bases between. CDR1 is SGHAT and CDR2 is FQNNGV in the germline V gene. The CDR3, as DNA: TGTGCCAGCAGCGTTCAGGGATTACCTGAAGAGACCCAGTACTTC. Translated: CASSVQGLPEETQYF.

The chain combines TRBV9 with TRBJ2-1, with 11 bases that match TRBD2. The CDR3 totals 18 residues. The J segment lost 4 bases and the V segment lost 0 bases, leaving 9 bases of the junction unmatched. Germline CDR1 SGDLS, CDR2 YYNGEE. The CDR3 loop reads CASSVAQGLAERYNEQFF. DNA of the CDR3: TGTGCCAGCAGCGTAGCCCAGGGACTAGCGGAACGGTACAATGAGCAGTTCTTC.

The chain carries TRBV7-2 and TRBJ1-5; tentative D call: TRBD1 (5 bases). The V end lost 6 bases, the J end lost 7 bases, and 13 bases lay between the germline ends. CDR3 size: 13 residues. Germline loops: CDR1 SGHTA, CDR2 FQGNSA. CDR3 amino acids: CASSPTRGQPQHF. CDR3 coding DNA: TGTGCCAGCAGTCCAACAAGGGGCCAGCCCCAGCATTTT.

The rearrangement links TRBV27 to TRBJ2-7, with TRBD2 as a possible D gene (5 bases). CDR1 MNHEY and CDR2 SMNVEV come from the germline V gene (reference sequence). Deletions cut 2 bases from V and 3 bases from J, with 11 bases between. This CDR3 is 14 amino acids long. The CDR3 nucleotides are TGTGCCAGCAGTTTAGGCGGGCTCTTCTACGAGCAGTACTTC. It encodes CASSLGGLFYEQYF.

The chain carries TRBV9 and TRBJ1-2; a weak D match, TRBD1 (5 bases). The germline V gene encodes CDR1 SGDLS and CDR2 YYNGEE. The CDR3 totals 15 residues. Between the trimmed V and J ends, which lost 0 bases and 1 base, there was a span of 10 bases. CDR3 bases: TGTGCCAGCAGCGTAGGGGTGGGGGGTAACTATGGCTACACCTTC. The encoded protein is CASSVGVGGNYGYTF.

CDR3 DNA: TGTGCCAGCTCACTACAACCGGGACAACGCTCTGGGGCCAACGTCCTGACTTTC. It encodes CASSLQPGQRSGANVLTF. V and J are TRBV18 and TRBJ2-6, with D maybe TRBD1 (6 bases). Germline CDR1 reads KGHSH; CDR2 reads LQKENI. V was shortened by 4 bases and J by 0 bases, with 16 bases between the two germline ends. The CDR3 is 18 amino acids.

The V call is TRBV6-5, the J call TRBJ2-5, with TRBD2 as a possible D gene (7 bases). Looked up from germline, CDR1 is MNHEY and CDR2 is SVGAGI. This CDR3 has 15 residues. Trimming took off 6 bases at V and 5 bases at J, with 19 bases between the two ends. CDR3 nucleotides: TGTGCCAGCAGCCCCATGGGAGGGAGGGGGGAGACCCAGTACTTC. It codes for CASSPMGGRGETQYF.

This clone was recorded once. The rearrangement links TRBV18 to TRBJ2-3; 10 positions agree with TRBD2. In germline, CDR1 is KGHSH, CDR2 LQKENI. Trimming took 6 bases from V and 4 from J; bases not matched to a gene: 7. The length of the CDR3 is 15 residues. The CDR3: CASSPASGSADTQYF. The CDR3 DNA reads as TGTGCCAGCTCCCCTGCTAGCGGGAGTGCAGATACGCAGTATTTT. Using reference TRBV18 and TRBJ2-3 for the parts outside the CDR3, the full variable domain is NAGVMQNPRHLVRRRGQEARLRCSPMKGHSHVYWYRQLPEEGLKFMVYLQKENIIDESGMPKERFSAEFPKEGPSILRIQQVVRGDSAAYFCASSPASGSADTQYFGPGTRLTVL.

CDR3 in amino acids: CASSVVPTPQETQYF. The CDR3 DNA sequence: TGTGCCAGCAGCGTAGTCCCGACACCTCAAGAGACCCAGTACTTC. The chain links TRBV9 to TRBJ2-5, with D unclear. This CDR3 is built from 15 residues. V was pared by 0 bases and J by 2 bases, with 11 bases between. Germline-derived CDR1 and CDR2 are SGDLS and YYNGEE.

This clone was counted a few times. The chain carries TRBV5-1 and TRBJ2-4; tentative D call: TRBD2 (6 bases). Germline assignment: CDR1 SGHRS and CDR2 YFSETQ. The length of the CDR3 is 17 residues. Trimming shortened V by 5 bases and J by 2 bases, and 20 bases separated the two germline ends. CDR3 nucleotide sequence: TGCGCCAGCAGATATAGTTCCGGGGCGGGAACCAAAAACATTCAGTACTTC. Protein product: CASRYSSGAGTKNIQYF.

This clone was found a few times. The chain couples TRBV7-2 to TRBJ2-3; D is possibly TRBD2 (5 bases). Trimming pared 1 base from V and 2 bases from J, leaving 10 bases between. There are 15 residues in the CDR3. Per germline, CDR1 SGHTA and CDR2 FQGNSA. CDR3 residues: CASSLGERFTDTQYF. The CDR3 region has the DNA TGTGCCAGCAGCTTAGGGGAGCGGTTCACAGATACGCAGTATTTT.

The chain has TRBV9 and TRBJ2-7; TRBD1 might be the D (6 bases). The CDR3 covers 12 residues. Germline CDR1 reads SGDLS; CDR2 reads YYNGEE. V lost 0 bases, J lost 8 bases, and 9 bases lay in between. The CDR3 spells CASSVGTGKQYF. CDR3 nucleotide sequence: TGTGCCAGCAGCGTAGGAACAGGGAAGCAGTACTTC.

The chain joins TRBV5-4 to TRBJ2-5, with TRBD2 matching over 16 bases. V lost 4 bases, J lost 5 bases, and 5 bases stayed unmatched. Germline V gives CDR1 SGHNT, CDR2 YYREEE (reference sequence). The CDR3 loop spans 16 amino acids. The CDR3 sequence is CASSTGTSGGVETQYF. The CDR3 DNA is TGTGCCAGCAGCACGGGGACTAGCGGGGGGGTGGAGACCCAGTACTTC.

This clone has a single count. The V gene is TRBV29-1, the J gene TRBJ2-6, with D possibly TRBD1 on 6 matching bases. Germline loops: CDR1 SQVTM, CDR2 ANQGSEA. The CDR3 has 15 amino acids. Trimming took off 5 bases at V and 3 bases at J, with 14 bases between the two ends. CDR3 loop: CSVTQGSGGANVLTF. The CDR3 region has the DNA TGCAGCGTTACTCAGGGGTCCGGTGGGGCCAACGTCCTGACTTTC. Combining the CDR3 with reference TRBV29-1 and TRBJ2-6 gives the whole variable domain SAVISQKPSRDICQRGTSLTIQCQVDSQVTMMFWYRQQPGQSLTLIATANQGSEATYESGFVIDKFPISRPNLTFSTLTVSNMSPEDSSIYLCSVTQGSGGANVLTFGAGSRLTVL.

This clone was counted a few times. J is TRBJ2-1 and V is TRBV5-5, with TRBD2 matching over 7 bases. The CDR3 runs 12 residues. V was clipped by 4 bases and J by 9 bases; unmatched bases: 4. Germline V gene lookup returns CDR1 SGHKS and CDR2 YYEKEE (reference sequence). This chain's CDR3 is CASSRTSGEQFF. The CDR3 DNA is TGTGCCAGCAGCCGGACTAGTGGTGAGCAGTTCTTC. Full variable domain (missing parts from reference TRBV5-5 and TRBJ2-1): DAGVTQSPTHLIKTRGQQVTLRCSPISGHKSVSWYQQVLGQGPQFIFQYYEKEERGRGNFPDRFSARQFPNYSSELNVNALLLGDSALYLCASSRTSGEQFFGPGTRLTVL.

V gene TRBV6-5 combines with J gene TRBJ2-1, with D possibly matching TRBD1 (5 bases). CDR3 length: 13 amino acids. The V gene's germline CDR1 is MNHEY and CDR2 SVGAGI. Trimming pared 8 bases from V and 6 bases from J, leaving 14 bases between. CDR3 sequence (DNA): TGTGCCAGCGGAATAGGGGTGAGCAATGAGCAGTTCTTC. Amino acids: CASGIGVSNEQFF.

This clone has a single count. The chain combines TRBV15 with TRBJ2-7, with 8 nucleotides matching TRBD1. Germline loops: CDR1 LNHNV, CDR2 YYDKDF (reference sequence). The CDR3 length is 16 residues. J was trimmed by 4 bases and V by 1 base; bases with no gene match: 9. CDR3 protein: CATSRGIGQGRYEQYF. CDR3 bases: TGTGCCACCAGCAGAGGAATTGGACAGGGCCGGTACGAGCAGTACTTC.

The V and J genes are TRBV2 and TRBJ2-3, with D maybe TRBD2 (6 bases). Trimming took off 1 base at V and 8 bases at J, with 16 bases between the two ends. This CDR3 contains 15 residues. From germline, CDR1 is SNHLY and CDR2 FYNNEI. CDR3 sequence (DNA): TGTGCCAGCAGTGAAGTTGGTTCCCTCGGGGGTACGCAGTATTTT. Protein sequence: CASSEVGSLGGTQYF.

V is TRBV20-1 and J is TRBJ1-2; D is uncertain. Germline V lookup: CDR1 DFQATT, CDR2 SNEGSKA (reference sequence). V was pared by 6 bases and J by 2 bases, with 7 bases between. CDR3 length equals 11 residues. Here the CDR3 DNA reads TGCAGTGCCTCCGGGAACTATGGCTACACCTTC. Protein product: CSASGNYGYTF.

The V gene is TRBV10-2, the J gene TRBJ2-7, with D perhaps matching TRBD2 (6 bases). Deletions cut 4 bases from V and 2 bases from J, with 21 bases between. From germline, CDR1 is WSHSY and CDR2 SAAADI. This CDR3 region has 17 residues. Here the CDR3 DNA reads TGCGCCAGCAGTGTAATTAGCGGACTCGGAGAGGCCTACGAGCAGTACTTC. Amino acids: CASSVISGLGEAYEQYF.

The chain joins TRBV19 to TRBJ2-7; D gene uncertain. The CDR3 loop spans 13 amino acids. Trimming stripped 6 bases from V and 4 bases from J, with 13 bases between. Germline assignment: CDR1 LNHDA and CDR2 SQIVND (reference sequence). The CDR3 loop reads CASSGGNRYEQYF. DNA for the CDR3: TGTGCCAGTAGCGGCGGCAACCGTTACGAGCAGTACTTC.

This sequence joins TRBV28 and TRBJ2-3, with 9 bases matching TRBD2. Germline values: CDR1 MDHEN, CDR2 SYDVKM. J gave up 0 bases and V 3 bases, and 4 bases lay outside the gene matches. This CDR3 spans 16 amino acids. The CDR3 loop reads CASSLWSGRSTDTQYF. CDR3 bases: TGTGCCAGCAGTTTGTGGAGCGGGAGGAGCACAGATACGCAGTATTTT.